The entry that follows covers one TCR beta chain sequence. What it recognizes is unknown. The people who gave samples were healthy Caucasians from Russia, aged roughly 6 to 100. The authors isolated at least 6.5 million PBMCs per sample. Germline assignment: CDR1 MNHEY and CDR2 SMNVEV (reference sequence). This CDR3 has 14 amino acids. This sample is part of a study of blood T cells in healthy people across ages. Overall study: Template switching captured about one barcoded beta molecule per two T cells.

Next came a second PCR, run for roughly 6 to 11 cycles, which used a sample-barcoded 5' primer along with a J-beta primer mix. TCRdb recomputed calls from the 5' RACE reads with MiXCR, one row per CDR3 protein. Here the sample spans about 800,000 distinct CDR3 sequences, over 45% being singletons. Study-wide findings and caveats: Across the age range, TCR beta diversity per million T cells fell in a roughly linear way.

The sample consisted of blood. The receptor was isolated from a man under 40 in good health. V usage is TRBV27 and J usage is TRBJ2-4, with D unresolved. The J call is in doubt because the DNA end fits TRBJ2-7 better. The DNA for the CDR3 is TGTGCCAGCAGTGACTCTAGAGGCTTCGGCGAGCAGTACTTC. Translating it yields CASSDSRGFGEQYF.